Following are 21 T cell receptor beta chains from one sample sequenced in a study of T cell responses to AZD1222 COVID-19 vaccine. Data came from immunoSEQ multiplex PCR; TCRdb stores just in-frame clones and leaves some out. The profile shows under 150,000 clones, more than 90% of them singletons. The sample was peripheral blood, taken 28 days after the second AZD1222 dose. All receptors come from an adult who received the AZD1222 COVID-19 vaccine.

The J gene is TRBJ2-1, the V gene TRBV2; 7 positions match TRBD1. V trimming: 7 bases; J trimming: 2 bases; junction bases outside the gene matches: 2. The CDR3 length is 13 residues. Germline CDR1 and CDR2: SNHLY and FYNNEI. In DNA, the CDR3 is TGTGCCAGCAATAGGGGGCCCTACAATGAGCAGTTCTTC. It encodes CASNRGPYNEQFF.

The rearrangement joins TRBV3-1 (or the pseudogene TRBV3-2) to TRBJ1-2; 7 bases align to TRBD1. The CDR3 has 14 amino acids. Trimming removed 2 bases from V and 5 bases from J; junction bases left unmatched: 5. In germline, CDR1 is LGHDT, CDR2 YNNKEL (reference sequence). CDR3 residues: CASSQRGLGYGYTF. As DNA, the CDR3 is TGTGCCAGCAGCCAAAGGGGGCTCGGGTATGGCTACACCTTC.

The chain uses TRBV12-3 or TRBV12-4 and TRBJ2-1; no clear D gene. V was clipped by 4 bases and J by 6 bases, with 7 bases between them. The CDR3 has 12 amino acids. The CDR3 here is CASSSSRNEQFF. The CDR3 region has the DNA TGTGCCAGCAGTTCCTCCCGCAATGAGCAGTTCTTC.

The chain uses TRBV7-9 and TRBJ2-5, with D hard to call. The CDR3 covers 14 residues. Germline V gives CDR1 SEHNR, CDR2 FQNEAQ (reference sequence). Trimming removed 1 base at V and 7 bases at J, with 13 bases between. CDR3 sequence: CASSLGSDLGTQYF. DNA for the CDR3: TGTGCCAGCAGCTTAGGGAGTGATCTGGGGACCCAGTACTTC. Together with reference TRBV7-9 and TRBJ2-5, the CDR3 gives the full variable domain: DTGVSQNPRHKITKRGQNVTFRCDPISEHNRLYWYRQTLGQGPEFLTYFQNEAQLEKSRLLSDRFSAERPKGSFSTLEIQRTEQGDSAMYLCASSLGSDLGTQYFGPGTRLLVL.

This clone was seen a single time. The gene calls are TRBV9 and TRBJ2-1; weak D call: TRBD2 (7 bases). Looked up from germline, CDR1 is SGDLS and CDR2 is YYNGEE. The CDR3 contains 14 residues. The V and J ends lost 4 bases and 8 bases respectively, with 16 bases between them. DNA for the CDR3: TGTGCCAGCAGCCCGGGGGGCCGGGGAGATGAGCAGTTCTTC. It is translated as CASSPGGRGDEQFF. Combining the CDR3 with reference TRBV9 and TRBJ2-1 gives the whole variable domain DSGVTQTPKHLITATGQRVTLRCSPRSGDLSVYWYQQSLDQGLQFLIQYYNGEERAKGNILERFSAQQFPDLHSELNLSSLELGDSALYFCASSPGGRGDEQFFGPGTRLTVL.

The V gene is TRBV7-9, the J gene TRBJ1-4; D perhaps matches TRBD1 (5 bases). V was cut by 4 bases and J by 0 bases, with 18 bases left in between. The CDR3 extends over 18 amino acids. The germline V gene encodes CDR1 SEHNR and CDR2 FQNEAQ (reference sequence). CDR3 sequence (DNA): TGTGCCAGCAGCTCCCTGCGGAGCGGGACTGCAACTAATGAAAAACTGTTTTTT. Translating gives CASSSLRSGTATNEKLFF.

The CDR3 sequence is CASTPRQLYEQYF. CDR3 bases: TGTGCCAGCACTCCTCGTCAGCTCTACGAGCAGTACTTC. The rearrangement uses TRBV5-5 and TRBJ2-7, with D hard to call. Trimming pared 6 bases from V and 3 bases from J, leaving 13 bases between. The CDR3 totals 13 residues. Germline V gives CDR1 SGHKS, CDR2 YYEKEE (reference sequence).

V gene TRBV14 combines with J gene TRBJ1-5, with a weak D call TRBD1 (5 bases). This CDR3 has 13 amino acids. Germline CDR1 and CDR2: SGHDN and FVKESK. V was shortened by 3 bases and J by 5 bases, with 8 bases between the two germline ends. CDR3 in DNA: TGTGCCAGCAGCCACAGGGTGGATCAGCCCCAGCATTTT. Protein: CASSHRVDQPQHF.

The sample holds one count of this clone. The CDR3 loop is CASSQDHLGQGNQPQHF. CDR3 sequence (DNA): TGCGCCAGCAGCCAAGATCACCTTGGACAGGGTAATCAGCCCCAGCATTTT. This sequence joins TRBV4-1 and TRBJ1-5; 8 bases align to TRBD1. This CDR3 has 17 residues. From germline, CDR1 is MGHRA and CDR2 YSYEKL. The V gene end was trimmed by 0 bases and the J gene end by 4 bases; junction bases not matched to a gene: 8.

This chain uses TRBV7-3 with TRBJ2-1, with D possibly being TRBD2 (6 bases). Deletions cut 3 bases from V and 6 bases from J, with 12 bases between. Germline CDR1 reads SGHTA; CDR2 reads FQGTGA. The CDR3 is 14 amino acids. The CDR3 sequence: CASSFSGPGNEQFF. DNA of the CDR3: TGTGCCAGCAGCTTTAGCGGTCCGGGCAATGAGCAGTTCTTC.

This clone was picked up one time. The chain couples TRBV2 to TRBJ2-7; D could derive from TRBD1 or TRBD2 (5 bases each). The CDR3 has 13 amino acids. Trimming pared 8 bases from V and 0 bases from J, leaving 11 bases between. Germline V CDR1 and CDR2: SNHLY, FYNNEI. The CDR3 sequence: CASEGTFSYEQYF. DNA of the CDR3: TGTGCCAGCGAGGGGACGTTCTCCTACGAGCAGTACTTC.

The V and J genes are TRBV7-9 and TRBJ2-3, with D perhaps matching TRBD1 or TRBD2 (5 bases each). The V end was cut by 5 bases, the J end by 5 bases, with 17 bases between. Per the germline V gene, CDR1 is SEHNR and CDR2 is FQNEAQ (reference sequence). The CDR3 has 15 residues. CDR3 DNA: TGTGCCAGCAGCAAAGGGGCCGGGAACAGAGATACGCAGTATTTT. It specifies CASSKGAGNRDTQYF.

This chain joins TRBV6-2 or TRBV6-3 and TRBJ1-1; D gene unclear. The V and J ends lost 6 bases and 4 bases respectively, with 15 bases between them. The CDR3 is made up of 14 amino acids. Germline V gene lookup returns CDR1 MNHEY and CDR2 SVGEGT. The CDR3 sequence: CASSFTVTGTEAFF. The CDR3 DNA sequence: TGTGCCAGCAGCTTCACGGTGACGGGCACTGAAGCTTTCTTT.

CDR3 in amino acids: CASTEHSLQTNVLTF. As DNA, the CDR3 is TGTGCCAGTACCGAACACAGTCTCCAAACCAACGTCCTGACTTTC. The V gene is TRBV19, the J gene TRBJ2-6; D is uncertain. CDR1 LNHDA and CDR2 SQIVND come from the germline V gene (reference sequence). V was cut by 7 bases and J by 8 bases, with 18 bases left in between. The CDR3 totals 15 residues.

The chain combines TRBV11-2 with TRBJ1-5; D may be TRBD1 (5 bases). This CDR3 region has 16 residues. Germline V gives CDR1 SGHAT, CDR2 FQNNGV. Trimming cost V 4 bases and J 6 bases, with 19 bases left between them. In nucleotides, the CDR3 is TGTGCCAGCAGCTCCCAGGGCGGCCTGGGAAGTCAGCCCCAGCATTTT. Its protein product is CASSSQGGLGSQPQHF.

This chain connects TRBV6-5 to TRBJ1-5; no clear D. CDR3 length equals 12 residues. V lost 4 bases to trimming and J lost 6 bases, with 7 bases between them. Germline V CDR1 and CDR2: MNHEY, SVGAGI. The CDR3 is CASSFPGQPQHF. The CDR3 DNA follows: TGTGCCAGCAGTTTCCCAGGTCAGCCCCAGCATTTT.

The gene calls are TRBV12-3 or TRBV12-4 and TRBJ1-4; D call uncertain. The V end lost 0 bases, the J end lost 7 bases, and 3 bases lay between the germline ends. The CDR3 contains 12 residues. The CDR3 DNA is TGTGCCAGCAGTTTAGCCCGTGAAAAACTGTTTTTT. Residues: CASSLAREKLFF.

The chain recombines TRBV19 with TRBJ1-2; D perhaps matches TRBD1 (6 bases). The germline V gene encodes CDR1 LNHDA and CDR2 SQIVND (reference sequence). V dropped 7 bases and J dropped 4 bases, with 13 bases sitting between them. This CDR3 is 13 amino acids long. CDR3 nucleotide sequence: TGTGCCAGTACCCACGGACAGCCCTATGGCTACACCTTC. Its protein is CASTHGQPYGYTF.

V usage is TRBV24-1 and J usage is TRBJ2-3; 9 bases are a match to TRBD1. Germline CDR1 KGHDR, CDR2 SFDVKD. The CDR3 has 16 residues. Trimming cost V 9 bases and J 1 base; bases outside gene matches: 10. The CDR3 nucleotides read TGTGCCACCGGATACAGGGGGCAATACGGCACAGATACGCAGTATTTT. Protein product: CATGYRGQYGTDTQYF.

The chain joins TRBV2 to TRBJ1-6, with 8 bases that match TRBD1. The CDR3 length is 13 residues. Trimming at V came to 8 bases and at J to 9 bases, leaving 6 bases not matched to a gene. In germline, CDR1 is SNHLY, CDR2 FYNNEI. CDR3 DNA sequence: TGTGCCAGCGGAAGACAGGGGAGTTCACCCCTCCACTTT. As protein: CASGRQGSSPLHF.

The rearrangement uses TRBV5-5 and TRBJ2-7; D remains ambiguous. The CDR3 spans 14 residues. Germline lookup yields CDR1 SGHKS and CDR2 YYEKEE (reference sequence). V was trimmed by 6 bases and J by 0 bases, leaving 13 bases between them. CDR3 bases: TGTGCCAGCAAGATTGCGGTTAGCTCCTACGAGCAGTACTTC. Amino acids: CASKIAVSSYEQYF.